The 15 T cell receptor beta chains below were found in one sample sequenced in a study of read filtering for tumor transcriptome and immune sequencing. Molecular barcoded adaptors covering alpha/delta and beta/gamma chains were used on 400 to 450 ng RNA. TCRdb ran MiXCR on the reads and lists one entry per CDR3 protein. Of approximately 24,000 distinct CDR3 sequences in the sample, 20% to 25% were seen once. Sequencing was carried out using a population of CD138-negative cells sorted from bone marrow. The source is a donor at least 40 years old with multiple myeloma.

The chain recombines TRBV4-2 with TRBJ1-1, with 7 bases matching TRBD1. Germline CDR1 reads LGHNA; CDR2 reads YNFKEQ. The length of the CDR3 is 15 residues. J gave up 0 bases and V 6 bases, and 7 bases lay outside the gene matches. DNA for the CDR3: TGTGCCAGCAGGGCGCGACAGGGCATGAACACTGAAGCTTTCTTT. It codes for CASRARQGMNTEAFF.

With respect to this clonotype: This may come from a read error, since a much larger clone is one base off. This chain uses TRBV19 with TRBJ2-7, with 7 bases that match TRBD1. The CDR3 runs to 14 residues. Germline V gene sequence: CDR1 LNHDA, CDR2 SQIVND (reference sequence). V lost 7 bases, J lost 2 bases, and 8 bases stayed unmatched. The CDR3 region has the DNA TGTGCCAGTACTGCCCTGGACAGGACCTACGAGCAGTACTTC. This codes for CASTALDRTYEQYF.

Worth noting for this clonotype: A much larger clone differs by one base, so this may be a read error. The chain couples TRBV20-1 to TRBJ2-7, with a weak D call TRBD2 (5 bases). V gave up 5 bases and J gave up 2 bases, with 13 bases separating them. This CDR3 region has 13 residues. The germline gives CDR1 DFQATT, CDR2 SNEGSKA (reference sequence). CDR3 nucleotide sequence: TGCAGTGCTCGGACTCGCGGAACCTACGAGCAGTACTTC. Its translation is CSARTRGTYEQYF.

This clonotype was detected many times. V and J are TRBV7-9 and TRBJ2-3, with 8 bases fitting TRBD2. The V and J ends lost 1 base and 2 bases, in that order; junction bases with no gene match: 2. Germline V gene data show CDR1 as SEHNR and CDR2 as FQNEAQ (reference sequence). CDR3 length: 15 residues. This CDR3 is CASSLVGGATDTQYF. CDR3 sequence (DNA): TGTGCCAGCAGCTTAGTCGGGGGGGCCACAGATACGCAGTATTTT.

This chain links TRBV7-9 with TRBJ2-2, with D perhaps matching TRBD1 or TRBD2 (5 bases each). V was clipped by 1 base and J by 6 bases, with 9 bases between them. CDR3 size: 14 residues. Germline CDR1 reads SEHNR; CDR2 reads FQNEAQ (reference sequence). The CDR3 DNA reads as TGTGCCAGCAGCTTAGGGGACCATGCCGGGGAGCTGTTTTTT. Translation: CASSLGDHAGELFF.

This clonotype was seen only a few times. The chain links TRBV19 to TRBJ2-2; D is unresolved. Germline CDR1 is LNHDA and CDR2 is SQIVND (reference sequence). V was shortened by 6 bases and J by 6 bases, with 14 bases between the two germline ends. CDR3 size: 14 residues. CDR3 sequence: CASRKGWLAGELFF. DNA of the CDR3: TGTGCCAGTAGAAAAGGCTGGTTAGCCGGGGAGCTGTTTTTT.

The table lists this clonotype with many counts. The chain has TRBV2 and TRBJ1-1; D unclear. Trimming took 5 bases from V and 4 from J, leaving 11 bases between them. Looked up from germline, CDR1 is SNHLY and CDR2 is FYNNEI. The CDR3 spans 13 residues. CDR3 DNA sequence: TGTGCCAGCAGTATCGACGGGGTCACTGAAGCTTTCTTT. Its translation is CASSIDGVTEAFF. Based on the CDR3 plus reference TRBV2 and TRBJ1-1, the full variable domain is EPEVTQTPSHQVTQMGQEVILRCVPISNHLYFYWYRQILGQKVEFLVSFYNNEISEKSEIFDDQFSVERPDGSNFTLKIRSTKLEDSAMYFCASSIDGVTEAFFGQGTRLTVV.

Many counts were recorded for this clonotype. Here the CDR3 reads CASSLGQAGGSDTQYF. The CDR3 bases are TGCGCCAGCAGCTTGGGGCAGGCGGGAGGTTCAGATACGCAGTATTTT. The J gene is TRBJ2-3, the V gene TRBV5-1; 8 nucleotides align to TRBD2. Trimming at V came to 0 bases and at J to 4 bases, leaving 7 bases not matched to a gene. This CDR3 region has 16 residues. CDR1 SGHRS and CDR2 YFSETQ come from the germline V gene. The variable domain in full, completed from reference TRBV5-1 and TRBJ2-3, reads KAGVTQTPRYLIKTRGQQVTLSCSPISGHRSVSWYQQTPGQGLQFLFEYFSETQRNKGNFPGRFSGRQFSNSRSEMNVSTLELGDSALYLCASSLGQAGGSDTQYFGPGTRLTVL.

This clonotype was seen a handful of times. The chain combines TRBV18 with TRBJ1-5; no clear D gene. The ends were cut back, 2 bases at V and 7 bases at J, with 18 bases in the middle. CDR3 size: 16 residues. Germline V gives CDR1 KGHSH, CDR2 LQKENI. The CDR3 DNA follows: TGTGCCAGCTCACCAGGGGTTGCGGGAGCGGGACAGCCCCAGCATTTT. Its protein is CASSPGVAGAGQPQHF.

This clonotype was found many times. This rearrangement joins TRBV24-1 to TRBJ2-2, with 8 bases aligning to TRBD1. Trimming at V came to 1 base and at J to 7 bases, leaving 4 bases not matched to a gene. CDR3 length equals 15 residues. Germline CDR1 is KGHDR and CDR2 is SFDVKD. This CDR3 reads CATSDFGQGGGELFF. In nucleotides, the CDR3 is TGTGCCACCAGTGATTTCGGACAGGGCGGCGGGGAGCTGTTTTTT.

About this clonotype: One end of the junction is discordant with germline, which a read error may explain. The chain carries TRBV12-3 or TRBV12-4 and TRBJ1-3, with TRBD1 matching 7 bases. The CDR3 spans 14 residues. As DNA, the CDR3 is TGTGCCGGCAGTCAGACAGGGTCTGGAAACACCATATATTTT. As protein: CAGSQTGSGNTIYF.

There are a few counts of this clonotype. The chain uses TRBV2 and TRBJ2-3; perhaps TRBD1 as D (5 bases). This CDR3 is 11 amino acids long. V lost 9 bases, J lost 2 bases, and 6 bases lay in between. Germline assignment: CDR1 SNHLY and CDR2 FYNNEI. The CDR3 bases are TGTGCCAGGGGGCTCACAGATACGCAGTATTTT. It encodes CARGLTDTQYF.

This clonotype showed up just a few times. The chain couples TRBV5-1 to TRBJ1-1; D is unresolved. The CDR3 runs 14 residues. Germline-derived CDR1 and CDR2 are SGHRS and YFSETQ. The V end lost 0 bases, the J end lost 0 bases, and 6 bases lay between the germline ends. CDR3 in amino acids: CASSLGGVNTEAFF. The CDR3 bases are TGCGCCAGCAGCTTGGGTGGAGTGAACACTGAAGCTTTCTTT.

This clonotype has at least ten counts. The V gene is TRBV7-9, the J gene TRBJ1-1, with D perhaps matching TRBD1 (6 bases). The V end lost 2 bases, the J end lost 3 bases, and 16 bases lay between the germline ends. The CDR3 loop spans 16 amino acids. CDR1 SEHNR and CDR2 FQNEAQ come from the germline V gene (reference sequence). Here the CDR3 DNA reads TGTGCCAGCAGCTTAACCACAGGGACGTATGACACTGAAGCTTTCTTT. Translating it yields CASSLTTGTYDTEAFF.

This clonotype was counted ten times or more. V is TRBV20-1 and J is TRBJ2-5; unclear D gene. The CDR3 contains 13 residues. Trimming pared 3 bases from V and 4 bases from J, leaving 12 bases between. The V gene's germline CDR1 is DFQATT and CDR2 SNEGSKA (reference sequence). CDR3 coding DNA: TGCAGTGCTAGCGCGAGCAGTCGAGAGACCCAGTACTTC. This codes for CSASASSRETQYF.